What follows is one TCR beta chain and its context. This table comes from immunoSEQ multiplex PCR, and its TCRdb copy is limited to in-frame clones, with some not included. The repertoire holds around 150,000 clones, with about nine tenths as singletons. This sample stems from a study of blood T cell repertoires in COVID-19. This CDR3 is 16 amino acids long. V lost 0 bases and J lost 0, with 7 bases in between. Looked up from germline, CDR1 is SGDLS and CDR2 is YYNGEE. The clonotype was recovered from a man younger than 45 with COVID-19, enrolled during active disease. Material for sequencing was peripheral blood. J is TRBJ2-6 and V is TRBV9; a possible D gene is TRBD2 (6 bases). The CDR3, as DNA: TGTGCCAGCAGCGTAGAGGAGGGCTCTGGGGCCAACGTCCTGACTTTC. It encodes CASSVEEGSGANVLTF.